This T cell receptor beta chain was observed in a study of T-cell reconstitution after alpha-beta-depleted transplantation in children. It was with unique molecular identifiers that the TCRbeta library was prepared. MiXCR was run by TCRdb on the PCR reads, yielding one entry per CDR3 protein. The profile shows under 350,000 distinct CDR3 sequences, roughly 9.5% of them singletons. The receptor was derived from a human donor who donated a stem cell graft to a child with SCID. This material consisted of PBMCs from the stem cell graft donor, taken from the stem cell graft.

CDR3 coding DNA: TGTGCCAGCAGTTCCCAGCCTAACAGGGTTTCTTACGAGCAGTACTTC. It translates to CASSSQPNRVSYEQYF. V and J are TRBV13 and TRBJ2-7; D might be TRBD1 (6 bases). Germline V gene data show CDR1 as PRHDT and CDR2 as FYEKMQ (reference sequence). The CDR3 loop spans 16 amino acids. V dropped 6 bases and J dropped 4 bases, with 22 bases sitting between them.